The 13 T cell receptor beta chains presented below share a single source sample, sequenced in a study of blood T cells in healthy people across ages. Using a J-beta primer mix together with a sample-barcoded 5' primer, a second PCR was run for roughly 7 to 11 cycles. TCRdb processed the 5' RACE reads anew with MiXCR; each CDR3 protein has one entry. The sample lists about 1.4 million distinct CDR3 sequences, approximately 63% occurring once. The source material was blood. The receptors here all came from a man between 18 and 35 years old in good health.

This clonotype has more than one count but fewer than ten. The rearrangement uses TRBV7-9 and TRBJ2-2; D is unclear. Germline V lookup: CDR1 SEHNR, CDR2 FQNEAQ (reference sequence). The V end lost 0 bases, the J end lost 5 bases, and 10 bases lay between the germline ends. The CDR3 has 15 residues. The CDR3 loop reads CASSLAGFGTGELFF. DNA for the CDR3: TGTGCCAGCAGCTTAGCGGGATTTGGAACCGGGGAGCTGTTTTTT.

DNA for the CDR3: TGTGCCAGCACCCAGACAGGGCTCAATGAGCAGTTCTTC. It translates to CASTQTGLNEQFF. The chain has TRBV12-3 or TRBV12-4 and TRBJ2-1; 7 nucleotides agree with TRBD1. The CDR3 is made up of 13 amino acids. Trimming removed 7 bases from V and 6 bases from J; junction bases left unmatched: 6.

The J gene is TRBJ1-1, the V gene TRBV5-6; 7 bases are a match to TRBD1. The V gene's germline CDR1 is SGHDT and CDR2 YYEEEE. The trim removed 4 bases at V and 0 bases at J, leaving 15 bases unmatched. This CDR3 has 18 amino acids. In DNA form, the CDR3 reads TGTGCCAGCAGCCGACCACTCCGGGACAGCTTTATGAACACTGAAGCTTTCTTT. This codes for CASSRPLRDSFMNTEAFF.

The gene calls are TRBV10-3 and TRBJ2-1; the match to TRBD2 covers 13 bases. V was pared by 8 bases and J by 3 bases, with 7 bases of the junction left unmatched. Germline V CDR1 and CDR2: ENHRY, SYGVKD. The CDR3 runs 16 residues. The CDR3 DNA is TGTGCCATCGAATCCTGGACTAGCGGGGGCTACAATGAGCAGTTCTTC. Protein: CAIESWTSGGYNEQFF.

V is TRBV6-2 or TRBV6-3 and J is TRBJ2-7; the D gene could be TRBD1 or TRBD2 (5 bases each). With 0 bases removed from V and 10 bases from J, the gap between germline ends came to 22 bases. The V gene's germline CDR1 is MNHEY and CDR2 SVGEGT. The CDR3 loop spans 16 amino acids. The CDR3 is CASSYSRWGRTSAQYF. The CDR3 DNA sequence: TGTGCCAGCAGTTACTCGAGGTGGGGACGCACAAGTGCCCAGTACTTC.

The chain combines TRBV7-9 with TRBJ2-7; D is undetermined. The germline V gene has CDR1 SEHNR and CDR2 FQNEAQ (reference sequence). The V end lost 1 base, the J end lost 2 bases, and 12 bases lay between the germline ends. The CDR3 runs to 15 residues. This chain's CDR3 is CASSLGDGRTYEQYF. The CDR3 nucleotides are TGTGCCAGCAGCTTAGGAGATGGAAGAACCTACGAGCAGTACTTC.

The chain is built from TRBV10-3 and TRBJ2-2, with D perhaps TRBD2 (6 bases). Germline V CDR1 and CDR2: ENHRY, SYGVKD. The V end was cut by 2 bases, the J end by 5 bases, with 9 bases between. The CDR3 runs 14 residues. CDR3 sequence reads: CAISELGGTGELFF. In nucleotides, the CDR3 is TGTGCCATCAGTGAGCTTGGGGGGACCGGGGAGCTGTTTTTT.

The chain is built from TRBV4-1 and TRBJ1-2; D remains ambiguous. CDR1 is MGHRA and CDR2 is YSYEKL in the germline V gene. The CDR3 totals 13 residues. V dropped 1 base and J dropped 8 bases, with 11 bases sitting between them. The CDR3 is CASSQVGFSGYTF. CDR3 DNA sequence: TGCGCCAGCAGCCAAGTAGGGTTCAGCGGCTACACCTTC.

J is TRBJ2-1 and V is TRBV6-2 or TRBV6-3; 8 positions agree with TRBD2. Germline values: CDR1 MNHEY, CDR2 SVGEGT. J was trimmed by 1 base and V by 5 bases; bases with no gene match: 13. The CDR3 contains 18 residues. CDR3 region: CASSPKAGGPGSYNEQFF. In nucleotides, the CDR3 is TGTGCCAGCAGTCCGAAGGCGGGGGGCCCAGGGTCCTACAATGAGCAGTTCTTC.

This chain connects TRBV5-1 to TRBJ2-4; 11 bases agree with TRBD2. Matching the DNA end better, TRBJ2-7 makes the J call doubtful. The CDR3 sequence is 16 residues long. Per germline, CDR1 SGHRS and CDR2 YFSETQ. The CDR3 is CASSAKTSGSNYEQYF. For the CDR3, the DNA is TGCGCCAGCAGCGCGAAAACTAGCGGGAGCAACTACGAGCAGTACTTC.

This clonotype has a handful of counts. This chain connects TRBV6-5 to TRBJ2-7, with TRBD2 as a possible D gene (6 bases). CDR1 is MNHEY and CDR2 is SVGAGI in the germline V gene. Trimming removed 2 bases from V and 2 bases from J, with 16 bases in between. The CDR3 is 16 residues long. CDR3 coding DNA: TGTGCCAGCAGTTACGGGTTGGCGGGGAGAGCCTACGAGCAGTACTTC. This gives the protein CASSYGLAGRAYEQYF.

V gene TRBV5-1 combines with J gene TRBJ2-4; D is possibly TRBD2 (6 bases). The J call is in doubt because the DNA end fits TRBJ2-7 better. Germline assignment: CDR1 SGHRS and CDR2 YFSETQ. The CDR3 extends over 18 amino acids. The CDR3 region is CASSLDLGRRTRAYEQYF. In nucleotides, the CDR3 is TGCGCCAGCAGCTTGGATTTGGGGAGGCGAACCAGAGCCTACGAGCAGTACTTC.

The chain links TRBV6-2 or TRBV6-3 to TRBJ1-2; D gene unclear. Trimming pared 0 bases from V and 4 bases from J, leaving 9 bases between. Germline assignment: CDR1 MNHEY and CDR2 SVGEGT. The CDR3 consists of 14 residues. The CDR3 region has the DNA TGTGCCAGCAGTTACTCGGTGGGGAGCTATGGCTACACCTTC. It is translated as CASSYSVGSYGYTF.